These T cell receptor beta chains were read from a single sample in a study of regulatory T cells in long-lasting Graves disease. MiXCR, applied by TCRdb to the multiplex PCR reads, yields one record per CDR3 protein. The table includes about 470,000 distinct CDR3 sequences, around a fifth detected once. Sequenced material: peripheral blood mononuclear cells (PBMCs), taken when the disease was refractory, from a patient treated with antithyroid drugs. Receptor source: a female donor with Graves disease. Both conserved end residues are part of each CDR3. Not every row has a clone size; where given, it reads once, few, many or a size class.

abundance	len	v_gene	CDR3aa
many	13	TRBV28	CASSFVNTGELFF
-	15	TRBV20-1	CSAIGDRGALGVAFF
many	13	TRBV6-1	CASSAGPSRGYTF
-	14	TRBV7-9	CASSLTQVPYEQYF
many	13	TRBV5-1	CASSPDRDTEAFF
-	16	TRBV3-1	CASSQDVAGRTGGYTF
many	13	TRBV6-1	CAAGETLNTEAFF
-	15	TRBV6-1	CASGVTSEGSYEQYF
many	12	TRBV20-1	CSAPGMGETQYF
-	17	TRBV18	CASSRGLAGLWRETQYF
-	14	TRBV10-3	CAISEGQGYAEAFF
few	13	TRBV20-1	CSARVPSNYGYTF
-	18	TRBV5-1	CASSLLGVRGGTPGTQYF
few	18	TRBV6-2/TRBV6-3	CASSYSWGDGRSSYEQYF
-	16	TRBV20-1	CSASPRASGTLYEQYF
-	17	TRBV11-2	CASSLTLLAGANGELFF